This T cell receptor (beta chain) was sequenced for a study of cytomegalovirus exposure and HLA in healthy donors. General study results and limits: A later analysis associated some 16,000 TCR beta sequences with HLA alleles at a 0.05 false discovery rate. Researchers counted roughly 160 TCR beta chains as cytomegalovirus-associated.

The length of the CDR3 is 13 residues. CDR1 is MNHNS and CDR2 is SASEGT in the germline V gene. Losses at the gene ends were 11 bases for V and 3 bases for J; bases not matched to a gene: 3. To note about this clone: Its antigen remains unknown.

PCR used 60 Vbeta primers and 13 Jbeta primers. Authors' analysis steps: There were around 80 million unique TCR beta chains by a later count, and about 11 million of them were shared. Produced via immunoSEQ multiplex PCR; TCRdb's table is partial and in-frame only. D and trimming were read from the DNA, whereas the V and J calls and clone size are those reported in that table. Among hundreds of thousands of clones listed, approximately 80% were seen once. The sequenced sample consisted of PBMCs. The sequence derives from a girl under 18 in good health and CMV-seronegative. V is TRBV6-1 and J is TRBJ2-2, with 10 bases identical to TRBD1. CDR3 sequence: CAGQGVHTGELFF. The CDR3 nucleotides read TGTGCCGGACAGGGGGTGCACACCGGGGAGCTGTTTTTT.